This T cell receptor (beta chain) was sequenced during a study of cytotoxic CD8 clonotypes in ibrutinib-treated CLL. Study details: The group held 11 relapsed/refractory and roughly 15 treatment-naive patients, with under 18 IGHV unmutated.

Germline assignment: CDR1 SGHRS and CDR2 YFSETQ. With V trimmed by 4 bases and J by 1 base, 10 bases remained unmatched. This CDR3 spans 16 amino acids. The protocol was immunoSEQ multiplex PCR, while the TCRdb copy is restricted to in-frame clones and leaves out a portion. This table has approximately 45,000 clones, 69% appearing once. This sequence joins TRBV5-1 and TRBJ2-7; 8 bases align to TRBD2. The clonotype originates from a human donor with chronic lymphocytic leukemia. Sequenced here: PBMCs, sampled after 12 months of ibrutinib treatment. The CDR3 protein is CASSDRGGFPSYEQYF. The CDR3 coding sequence is TGCGCCAGCAGCGATCGCGGGGGGTTTCCTTCCTACGAGCAGTACTTC. Full variable domain (rest looked up from reference TRBV5-1 and TRBJ2-7): KAGVTQTPRYLIKTRGQQVTLSCSPISGHRSVSWYQQTPGQGLQFLFEYFSETQRNKGNFPGRFSGRQFSNSRSEMNVSTLELGDSALYLCASSDRGGFPSYEQYFGPGTRLTVT.